A single sample gave rise to the 25 T cell receptor beta chains below, sequenced in a study of identical twins. TCRdb called the 5' RACE reads again in MiXCR, with one record for every CDR3 protein. The data show some 240,000 distinct CDR3 sequences, 10% seen once. Sequenced sample: memory T cells sorted from blood. The receptors were sampled from a man aged 45-60 years in good health.

In its sample, this clonotype was seen many times. CDR3 residues: CASSPPQYSGANVLTF. In DNA form, the CDR3 reads TGTGCCAGCTCACCACCGCAGTACTCTGGGGCCAACGTCCTGACTTTC. The chain combines TRBV18 with TRBJ2-6, with D unclear. The CDR3 has 16 residues. The germline V gene encodes CDR1 KGHSH and CDR2 LQKENI. Trimming left V 0 bases short and J 0 bases short, with 6 bases between.

This clonotype was observed at least ten times. The chain uses TRBV30 and TRBJ2-1; D unresolved. The CDR3 sequence is 12 residues long. Deletions cut 1 base from V and 8 bases from J, with 9 bases between. The V gene's germline CDR1 is GTSNPN and CDR2 SVGIG (reference sequence). The CDR3 DNA reads TGTGCCTGGAGTGATCTGACCCATGAGCAGTTCTTC. Translation gives CAWSDLTHEQFF.

This clonotype came up many times. The chain recombines TRBV9 with TRBJ2-1, with 8 nucleotides matching TRBD2. With 0 bases clipped from V and 12 bases from J, the junction kept 8 bases outside the gene matches. The CDR3 length is 14 residues. From germline, CDR1 is SGDLS and CDR2 YYNGEE. This chain's CDR3 is CASSVDTSGQGQFF. The CDR3 DNA follows: TGTGCCAGCAGCGTAGATACTAGCGGACAAGGGCAGTTCTTC.

This clonotype was picked up many times. The chain combines TRBV7-2 with TRBJ2-1; TRBD1 or TRBD2 may be the D gene (6 bases each). This CDR3 has 16 amino acids. V was trimmed by 3 bases and J by 5 bases, leaving 17 bases between them. From germline, CDR1 is SGHTA and CDR2 FQGNSA. Written as DNA, the CDR3 is TGTGCCAGCAGCTTTTTTCGTGGGGGGCGAAACAATGAGCAGTTCTTC. It yields the protein CASSFFRGGRNNEQFF.

This clonotype has a handful of counts. The J gene is TRBJ2-3, the V gene TRBV7-2; D remains ambiguous. From germline, CDR1 is SGHTA and CDR2 FQGNSA. Trimming stripped 5 bases from V and 0 bases from J, with 12 bases between. The CDR3 has 15 amino acids. The CDR3 loop reads CASSVVIGSTDTQYF. In DNA, the CDR3 is TGTGCCAGCAGCGTAGTAATAGGTAGCACAGATACGCAGTATTTT.

The chain carries TRBV19 and TRBJ2-2, with 9 positions matching TRBD2. From germline, CDR1 is LNHDA and CDR2 SQIVND (reference sequence). The V and J ends lost 6 bases and 4 bases, in that order; junction bases with no gene match: 3. The CDR3 has 14 residues. DNA of the CDR3: TGTGCCAGTAGGCGGGGGGGGTTCACCGGGGAGCTGTTTTTT. Translation gives CASRRGGFTGELFF.

This clonotype showed up many times. This sequence joins TRBV5-6 and TRBJ2-5, with D perhaps assigned TRBD1 or TRBD2 (5 bases each). The germline V and J ends were trimmed by 4 bases and 10 bases, with 23 bases remaining between them. CDR1 SGHDT and CDR2 YYEEEE come from the germline V gene. The CDR3 runs to 15 residues. The CDR3 DNA follows: TGTGCCAGCAGCGTACCGGGACCTGGACCCGGTGGCCAGTACTTC. Its translation is CASSVPGPGPGGQYF.

This clonotype was seen at least ten times. In DNA form, the CDR3 reads TGTGCCAGCAGTCAGCGGGAGGGGGTTAGTGAGCAGTTCTTC. This sequence encodes CASSQREGVSEQFF. The chain uses TRBV6-1 and TRBJ2-1; TRBD2 aligns across 10 bases. After removal of 5 bases from V and 9 bases from J, the junction contained 7 bases not matched to a gene. The germline gives CDR1 MNHNS, CDR2 SASEGT. This CDR3 has 14 residues.

This clonotype has ten or more counts. The J gene is TRBJ1-1, the V gene TRBV6-2 or TRBV6-3; D is uncertain. Germline V lookup: CDR1 MNHEY, CDR2 SVGEGT. The CDR3 is 16 residues long. Trimming took 7 bases from V and 2 from J, leaving 20 bases between them. The DNA of the CDR3 is TGTGCCAGCATCCGGGTGCGACCGGGCTCTAACACTGAAGCTTTCTTT. Protein product: CASIRVRPGSNTEAFF.

V is TRBV20-1 and J is TRBJ2-1, with a tentative D call TRBD2 (6 bases). Looked up from germline, CDR1 is DFQATT and CDR2 is SNEGSKA (reference sequence). This CDR3 is built from 12 residues. The CDR3 nucleotides read TGCAGCCCCCTGGGGGGAATACATGAGCAGTTCTTC. Translation gives CSPLGGIHEQFF.

For this clonotype: A much larger clone differs by one base, so this may be a read error. V gene TRBV5-1 combines with J gene TRBJ1-2; the D is unclear. The CDR3 covers 13 residues. From germline, CDR1 is SGHRS and CDR2 YFSETQ. The CDR3 loop is CASSLEQYYGYPF. CDR3 nucleotides: TGCGCCAGCAGCTTGGAGCAGTACTATGGCTACCCCTTC.

The chain carries TRBV6-1 and TRBJ1-5, with 7 bases identical to TRBD1. V lost 7 bases to trimming and J lost 6 bases; unmatched junction nucleotides: 9. The CDR3 extends over 14 amino acids. Germline values: CDR1 MNHNS, CDR2 SASEGT. Written as DNA, the CDR3 is TGTGCCAGCAAACCTGACAGGGAAGGTCAGCCCCAGCATTTT. This sequence encodes CASKPDREGQPQHF.

The chain employs TRBV3-1 and TRBJ2-1; D gene uncertain. CDR3 length equals 14 residues. The germline V and J ends were trimmed by 1 base and 7 bases, with 11 bases remaining between them. Germline V lookup: CDR1 LGHDT, CDR2 YNNKEL (reference sequence). In nucleotides, the CDR3 is TGTGCCAGCAGCCAAGGTACGCAACCGAATGAGCAGTTCTTC. Protein: CASSQGTQPNEQFF.

This clonotype was counted many times. The rearrangement uses TRBV20-1 and TRBJ2-1; D is undetermined. V gave up 5 bases and J gave up 0 bases, with 11 bases separating them. CDR1 and CDR2 (germline): DFQATT, SNEGSKA (reference sequence). CDR3 length: 14 amino acids. CDR3 protein: CSAENLGSYNEQFF. CDR3 nucleotides: TGCAGTGCTGAAAATCTTGGCTCCTACAATGAGCAGTTCTTC.

This clonotype was seen only a few times. The V and J genes are TRBV4-1 and TRBJ2-7; 9 bases are shared with TRBD1. The CDR3 is made up of 15 amino acids. In germline, CDR1 is MGHRA, CDR2 YSYEKL. Trimming took 2 bases from V and 5 from J; bases not matched to a gene: 7. This chain's CDR3 is CASSQPGQGINEQYF. In nucleotides, the CDR3 is TGCGCCAGCAGCCAACCGGGACAGGGCATTAACGAGCAGTACTTC.

This clonotype was picked up a small number of times. The V call is TRBV5-1, the J call TRBJ2-7, with TRBD1 matching over 8 bases. The CDR3 has 15 residues. Per germline, CDR1 SGHRS and CDR2 YFSETQ. V lost 4 bases and J lost 4; bases outside the gene matches: 10. The CDR3 nucleotides are TGCGCCAGCAGCCCCGGACAGGGAGGCCAATACGAGCAGTACTTC. As protein: CASSPGQGGQYEQYF.

The chain has TRBV4-2 and TRBJ2-5; D gene uncertain. Germline CDR1 LGHNA, CDR2 YNFKEQ. V was trimmed by 0 bases and J by 7 bases, leaving 15 bases between them. There are 15 residues in the CDR3. CDR3 DNA: TGTGCCAGCAGCCAAGATCATGGGCCCGCACGGACCCAGTACTTC. Protein sequence: CASSQDHGPARTQYF.

This clonotype has ten or more counts. The CDR3 DNA is TGCGCCAGCAGCCAAGCAACTAGCGGGGGCTACGAGCAGTACTTC. Its translation: CASSQATSGGYEQYF. The V gene is TRBV4-1, the J gene TRBJ2-7; 11 bases are a match to TRBD2. CDR3 size: 15 residues. V trimming: 1 base; J trimming: 3 bases; junction bases outside the gene matches: 2. Germline V CDR1 and CDR2: MGHRA, YSYEKL.

There are many counts of this clonotype. DNA of the CDR3: TGTGCCAGCAGTAAGACACTTGGGGGGGTGACCCAAGAGACCCAGTACTTC. As protein: CASSKTLGGVTQETQYF. The gene calls are TRBV3-1 and TRBJ2-5, with 7 bases aligning to TRBD2. The CDR3 is 17 amino acids. J gave up 1 base and V 6 bases, and 14 bases lay outside the gene matches. The germline CDR1 and CDR2 sequences are LGHDT and YNNKEL (reference sequence).

This chain joins TRBV12-3 or TRBV12-4 and TRBJ2-3, with 12 bases aligning to TRBD2. V lost 6 bases to trimming and J lost 0 bases; unmatched junction nucleotides: 7. The CDR3 runs to 17 residues. The CDR3 coding sequence is TGTGCCAGCAGCATTAGACTAGCGGGAGCTAGCACAGATACGCAGTATTTT. Protein sequence: CASSIRLAGASTDTQYF.

This clonotype has a count of ten or more. CDR3 protein: CASSQWTSGDTQYF. CDR3 coding DNA: TGTGCCAGCAGCCAATGGACTAGCGGAGATACGCAGTATTTT. The V gene is TRBV7-2, the J gene TRBJ2-3, with TRBD2 matching over 10 bases. The CDR3 consists of 14 residues. The J segment lost 5 bases and the V segment lost 5 bases, leaving 4 bases of the junction unmatched. The V gene's germline CDR1 is SGHTA and CDR2 FQGNSA.

This clonotype was detected ten times or more. The J gene is TRBJ2-4, the V gene TRBV4-1; 9 positions agree with TRBD1. From germline, CDR1 is MGHRA and CDR2 YSYEKL. The CDR3 sequence is 19 residues long. V shed 1 base, J shed 1 base, and the junction held 11 bases outside the gene matches. The CDR3 DNA follows: TGCGCCAGCAGCCAAGTTGGGACAGGGCGATTACGGGCCAAAAACATTCAGTACTTC. Protein: CASSQVGTGRLRAKNIQYF.

The rearrangement uses TRBV19 and TRBJ1-5, with D maybe TRBD1 (5 bases). This CDR3 is 16 amino acids long. The germline V and J ends were trimmed by 5 bases and 5 bases, with 19 bases remaining between them. Per the germline V gene, CDR1 is LNHDA and CDR2 is SQIVND (reference sequence). CDR3 DNA: TGTGCCAGTAGTCGATTGGGGGGAGCGCCCGATCAGCCCCAGCATTTT. Its protein product is CASSRLGGAPDQPQHF.

This clonotype appeared many times. This sequence joins TRBV12-3 or TRBV12-4 and TRBJ1-5, with a tentative D call TRBD1 (6 bases). V lost 5 bases, J lost 1 base, and 15 bases lay in between. This CDR3 is 16 amino acids long. CDR3 bases: TGTGCCAGCAGTCCTGCGACAGGAGCGAGCAATCAGCCCCAGCATTTT. Protein: CASSPATGASNQPQHF.

This clonotype came up a few times. The rearrangement uses TRBV2 and TRBJ2-1; D gene unclear. Between the trimmed V and J ends, which lost 6 bases and 4 bases, there was a span of 10 bases. Germline V gene sequence: CDR1 SNHLY, CDR2 FYNNEI. This CDR3 spans 13 amino acids. This CDR3 is CASSVGPYNEQFF. The CDR3 nucleotides read TGTGCCAGCAGCGTCGGACCTTACAATGAGCAGTTCTTC. Filled out from reference TRBV2 and TRBJ2-1, the complete variable domain reads EPEVTQTPSHQVTQMGQEVILRCVPISNHLYFYWYRQILGQKVEFLVSFYNNEISEKSEIFDDQFSVERPDGSNFTLKIRSTKLEDSAMYFCASSVGPYNEQFFGPGTRLTVL.